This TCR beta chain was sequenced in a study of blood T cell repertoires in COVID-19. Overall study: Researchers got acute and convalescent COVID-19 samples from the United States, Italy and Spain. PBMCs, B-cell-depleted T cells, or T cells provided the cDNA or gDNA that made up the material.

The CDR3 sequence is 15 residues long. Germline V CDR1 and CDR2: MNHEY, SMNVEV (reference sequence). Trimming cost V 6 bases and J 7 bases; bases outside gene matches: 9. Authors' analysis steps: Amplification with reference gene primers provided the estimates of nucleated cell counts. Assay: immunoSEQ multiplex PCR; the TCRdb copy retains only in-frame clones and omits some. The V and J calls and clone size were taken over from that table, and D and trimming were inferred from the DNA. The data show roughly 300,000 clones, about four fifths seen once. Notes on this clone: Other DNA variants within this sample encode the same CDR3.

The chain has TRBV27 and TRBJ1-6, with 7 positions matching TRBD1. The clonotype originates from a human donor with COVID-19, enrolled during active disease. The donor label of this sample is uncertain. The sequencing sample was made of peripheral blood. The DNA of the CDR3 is TGTGCCAGCAGCTTCCGGGACAGCGAAAATTCACCCCTCCACTTT. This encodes CASSFRDSENSPLHF.